This is a list of T cell receptor beta chains from one sample in a study of T cell changes during pregnancy in multiple sclerosis. Here immunoSEQ multiplex PCR was the method, and the copy in TCRdb shows in-frame clones only, minus some. This repertoire shows some 30,000 clones, about nine tenths found once; its top ten account for about 7.5%. The sample in question was CD8+ T cells from peripheral blood mononuclear cells, obtained before pregnancy. Source of these receptors: a female donor with multiple sclerosis, enrolled in a pregnancy study. CDR3s include the opening cysteine and the closing phenylalanine or tryptophan. D genes are given only for firm matches. Clone size is not always given. Where it is, it says once, few, many or a class for expanded clones.

size	V	J	D	DNA	CDR3
NA	TRBV28	TRBJ2-7	NA	TGTGCCAGCAGTCCCTATAGCGAGACCTACGAGCAGTACTTC	CASSPYSETYEQYF
NA	TRBV5-6	TRBJ2-1	NA	TGTGCCAGCAGCGCTGGCGGCGGGATCCCCAATGAGCAGTTCTTC	CASSAGGGIPNEQFF
NA	TRBV6-5	TRBJ2-7	TRBD2	TGTGCCAGCAGTTACGACGAGCGGGAGGTGTACGAGCAGTACTTC	CASSYDEREVYEQYF
once	TRBV7-3	TRBJ2-7	NA	TGTGCCAGCGCCCGGACAGCTTCCTACGAGCAGTACTTC	CASARTASYEQYF
NA	TRBV15	TRBJ1-6	NA	TGTGCCACCAGCAGAGCGGGGTCACCCCTCCACTTT	CATSRAGSPLHF
few	TRBV11-2	TRBJ2-5	NA	TGTGCCAGCAGCTGGAGTCTTTCAGGGCAAGAGACCCAGTACTTC	CASSWSLSGQETQYF
NA	TRBV29-1	TRBJ2-7	NA	TGCAGCGTTTGTGAGTCAAGCTCCTACGAGCAGTACTTC	CSVCESSSYEQYF
once	TRBV30	TRBJ2-6	NA	TGTGCCTGGACCTTAGGGGCAGGGGCCAACGTCCTGACTTTC	CAWTLGAGANVLTF
NA	TRBV4-3	TRBJ2-5	TRBD2	TGCGCCAGCAGCCAAGTGTCCAGCGGGGAGGTAGAGACCCAGTACTTC	CASSQVSSGEVETQYF
few	TRBV21-1	TRBJ2-7	NA	TGTGCCAGCAGCAAAGAGGAGAGGGAGAGGTTCTACGAGCAGTACTTC	CASSKEERERFYEQYF
few	TRBV29-1	TRBJ1-1	NA	TGCAGCACTGACGGAGGGATGGGGAACACTGAAGCTTTCTTT	CSTDGGMGNTEAFF
NA	TRBV6-5	TRBJ1-6	TRBD1	TGTGCCAGCACCGAGACAGGGGAAGGCTCACCCCTCCACTTT	CASTETGEGSPLHF
NA	TRBV10-2	TRBJ1-1	TRBD1	TGCGCCAGCAGGGACAGGGGGAACACTGAAGCTTTCTTT	CASRDRGNTEAFF
NA	TRBV5-1	TRBJ2-1	TRBD2	TGCGCCAGCAGCTTGGAGGCTAGCGGGGTCTATGAGCAGTTCTTC	CASSLEASGVYEQFF
NA	TRBV7-9	TRBJ2-7	NA	TGTGCCAGCAGCCAAAAACCCTCCGACAAGTCCTACGAGCAGTACTTC	CASSQKPSDKSYEQYF
NA	TRBV2	TRBJ2-2	NA	TGTGCCAGCAGTGAAGGGCAGGGCTCCGGGGAGCTGTTTTTT	CASSEGQGSGELFF
NA	TRBV28	TRBJ2-3	TRBD1	TGTGCCAGCAGACTGACAGGGGCGGGAGATACGCAGTATTTT	CASRLTGAGDTQYF
NA	TRBV5-6	TRBJ2-7	NA	TGTGCCAGCAGCTGGGGGGAGGATTACTACGAGCAGTACTTC	CASSWGEDYYEQYF
NA	TRBV25-1	TRBJ2-1	TRBD1	TGTGCCAGTGACAGGGGAGGCAATGAGCAGTTCTTC	CASDRGGNEQFF
once	TRBV5-1	TRBJ1-1	NA	TGCGCCAGCAGGTTTGATAGGAGGGCTCTCACTGAAGCTTTCTTT	CASRFDRRALTEAFF